One sample yielded the 30 T cell receptor beta chains listed below, sequenced in a study of cytomegalovirus exposure and HLA in healthy donors. The PCR was carried out with 60 Vbeta primers and 13 Jbeta primers. Sequencing used immunoSEQ multiplex PCR; TCRdb keeps in-frame clones, though not all of them. The sample data list around 140,000 clones. Sequences were obtained from PBMCs. These receptors came from a woman aged 40 to 55 in good health and CMV-seronegative.

The V gene is TRBV7-3, the J gene TRBJ2-7, with a possible D match to TRBD1 (6 bases). The ends were cut back, 2 bases at V and 3 bases at J, with 17 bases in the middle. The CDR3 consists of 16 residues. Germline V lookup: CDR1 SGHTA, CDR2 FQGTGA. The DNA for the CDR3 is TGTGCCAGCAGCTTAGATGGAGAGAGGGGACACTACGAGCAGTACTTC. This gives the protein CASSLDGERGHYEQYF.

The chain employs TRBV25-1 and TRBJ1-2, with D hard to call. Looked up from germline, CDR1 is MGHDK and CDR2 is SYGVNS. The CDR3 runs to 14 residues. V lost 1 base and J lost 7, with 13 bases in between. The CDR3 bases are TGTGCCAGCAGTGAATCGGGCGGGCGGCTTGGCTACACCTTC. It specifies CASSESGGRLGYTF.

The J gene is TRBJ2-2, the V gene TRBV7-9; 8 nucleotides agree with TRBD1. There are 17 residues in the CDR3. Germline trimming cut 4 bases from V and 3 bases from J; bases unmatched to any gene: 10. CDR1 is SEHNR, CDR2 FQNEAQ, per germline (reference sequence). The chain's CDR3 is CASSSLPQGAYTGELFF. The CDR3 nucleotides read TGTGCCAGCAGCTCCTTGCCCCAGGGGGCCTACACCGGGGAGCTGTTTTTT.

The chain carries TRBV5-1 and TRBJ2-5; tentative D call: TRBD2 (6 bases). Germline CDR1 reads SGHRS; CDR2 reads YFSETQ. V was clipped by 4 bases and J by 1 base, with 11 bases between them. The CDR3 extends over 14 amino acids. CDR3 in DNA: TGCGCCAGCAGCGCGGGACGGTTCCAAGAGACCCAGTACTTC. Protein: CASSAGRFQETQYF. The whole variable domain, remainder taken from reference TRBV5-1 and TRBJ2-5, is KAGVTQTPRYLIKTRGQQVTLSCSPISGHRSVSWYQQTPGQGLQFLFEYFSETQRNKGNFPGRFSGRQFSNSRSEMNVSTLELGDSALYLCASSAGRFQETQYFGPGTRLLVL.

The chain recombines TRBV11-2 with TRBJ1-2; 7 positions agree with TRBD1. Trimming at V came to 5 bases and at J to 4 bases, leaving 10 bases not matched to a gene. CDR1 and CDR2 from the germline V gene are SGHAT and FQNNGV. CDR3 length equals 15 residues. CDR3: CASSHHGQVSYGYTF. Written as DNA, the CDR3 is TGTGCCAGCAGCCATCACGGACAGGTCAGCTATGGCTACACCTTC.

The chain combines TRBV19 with TRBJ1-2, with TRBD1 matching 7 bases. V shed 3 bases, J shed 4 bases, and the junction held 2 bases outside the gene matches. Germline lookup yields CDR1 LNHDA and CDR2 SQIVND (reference sequence). CDR3 size: 13 residues. The CDR3 nucleotides are TGTGCCAGTAGTATCCAGGGGGTCTATGGCTACACCTTC. Translating gives CASSIQGVYGYTF.

This chain joins TRBV6-5 and TRBJ1-2, with 8 bases that match TRBD1. CDR1 and CDR2 (germline): MNHEY, SVGAGI. CDR3 length: 13 residues. With 11 bases clipped from V and 4 bases from J, the junction kept 9 bases outside the gene matches. This chain's CDR3 is CAVRQGNGYGYTF. The CDR3 bases are TGTGCCGTCCGACAGGGGAATGGCTATGGCTACACCTTC.

This rearrangement joins TRBV28 to TRBJ1-5; 8 bases map to TRBD1. The V segment lost 5 bases and the J segment 5 bases; nucleotides outside the gene matches: 11. Germline V lookup: CDR1 MDHEN, CDR2 SYDVKM. The CDR3 covers 16 residues. The DNA of the CDR3 is TGTGCCAGCAGTCAATCGGGACAGGAGGTCGATCAGCCCCAGCATTTT. As protein: CASSQSGQEVDQPQHF. Full variable domain (remainder filled in from reference TRBV28 and TRBJ1-5): DVKVTQSSRYLVKRTGEKVFLECVQDMDHENMFWYRQDPGLGLRLIYFSYDVKMKEKGDIPEGYSVSREKKERFSLILESASTNQTSMYLCASSQSGQEVDQPQHFGDGTRLSIL.

The chain joins TRBV9 to TRBJ2-3; D is possibly TRBD2 (6 bases). The CDR3 runs to 15 residues. V was trimmed by 0 bases and J by 4 bases, leaving 12 bases between them. Germline V gene sequence: CDR1 SGDLS, CDR2 YYNGEE. DNA of the CDR3: TGTGCCAGCAGCGTAGATCGGGGGAGTTCAGATACGCAGTATTTT. This sequence encodes CASSVDRGSSDTQYF.

The chain couples TRBV10-3 to TRBJ1-1, with D maybe TRBD1 (6 bases). The V gene's germline CDR1 is ENHRY and CDR2 SYGVKD. This CDR3 contains 16 residues. Between the trimmed V and J ends, which lost 6 bases and 1 base, there was a span of 18 bases. The CDR3 protein is CAISPTPLQGNTEAFF. As DNA, the CDR3 is TGTGCCATCAGCCCCACCCCACTACAGGGGAACACTGAAGCTTTCTTT.

The V and J genes are TRBV7-2 and TRBJ1-1; tentative D call: TRBD1 (5 bases). Trimming took off 0 bases at V and 0 bases at J, with 11 bases between the two ends. This CDR3 spans 16 amino acids. Per the germline V gene, CDR1 is SGHTA and CDR2 is FQGNSA. In nucleotides, the CDR3 is TGTGCCAGCAGCTTAGCGCCTCCAGGGTTGAACACTGAAGCTTTCTTT. Protein: CASSLAPPGLNTEAFF.

Concerning this clone: The junction shows a germline mismatch at one end, possibly a read error. The V gene is TRBV7-7, the J gene TRBJ2-5; 12 nucleotides agree with TRBD1. The length of the CDR3 is 15 residues. Germline loops: CDR1 SSHAT, CDR2 FNYEAQ (reference sequence). DNA of the CDR3: TGTGCTAGCAGCTTAGCGGGACAGGGGGCAGAGACCCAGTACTTC. The encoded protein is CASSLAGQGAETQYF.

The chain carries TRBV4-2 and TRBJ1-2; possibly TRBD1 for D (5 bases). This CDR3 is built from 14 residues. CDR1 and CDR2 from the germline V gene are LGHNA and YNFKEQ. V lost 3 bases to trimming and J lost 4 bases, with 12 bases between them. The CDR3 region is CASSQIGARYGYTF. Written as DNA, the CDR3 is TGTGCCAGCAGCCAGATAGGGGCGCGCTATGGCTACACCTTC.

This sequence joins TRBV7-2 and TRBJ2-7; D unclear. The length of the CDR3 is 13 residues. Germline V gene lookup returns CDR1 SGHTA and CDR2 FQGNSA. Trimming removed 4 bases from V and 6 bases from J, with 13 bases in between. CDR3 sequence (DNA): TGTGCCAGCAGCTATTCGCAAGAGTTCGAGCAGTACTTC. This gives the protein CASSYSQEFEQYF. The variable domain in full, completed from reference TRBV7-2 and TRBJ2-7, reads GAGVSQSPSNKVTEKGKDVELRCDPISGHTALYWYRQSLGQGLEFLIYFQGNSAPDKSGLPSDRFSAERTGGSVSTLTIQRTQQEDSAVYLCASSYSQEFEQYFGPGTRLTVT.

V gene TRBV7-9 combines with J gene TRBJ1-4, with TRBD1 matching 10 bases. The V gene end was trimmed by 5 bases and the J gene end by 7 bases; junction bases not matched to a gene: 4. The CDR3 is 14 residues long. CDR1 SEHNR and CDR2 FQNEAQ come from the germline V gene (reference sequence). CDR3: CASSRQGASEKLFF. In DNA form, the CDR3 reads TGTGCCAGCAGCAGACAGGGGGCGAGTGAAAAACTGTTTTTT.

The genes are TRBV7-9 and TRBJ2-3; 12 bases line up with TRBD1. CDR3 length equals 16 residues. Germline CDR1 is SEHNR and CDR2 is FQNEAQ (reference sequence). V lost 5 bases and J lost 6; bases outside the gene matches: 9. The CDR3 DNA reads as TGTGCCAGCAGCCGGGACAGGGGGCGCCCCTTGGATACGCAGTATTTT. This gives the protein CASSRDRGRPLDTQYF.

V is TRBV9 and J is TRBJ2-1, with TRBD2 matching 11 bases. This CDR3 is 15 amino acids long. The V gene's germline CDR1 is SGDLS and CDR2 YYNGEE. Germline trimming cut 1 base from V and 5 bases from J; bases unmatched to any gene: 2. The CDR3: CASSVLAGGDNEQFF. The CDR3 DNA is TGTGCCAGCAGCGTACTAGCGGGGGGTGACAATGAGCAGTTCTTC.

The CDR3 sequence is CASSQESAGRSPLHF. For the CDR3, the DNA is TGCGCCAGCAGCCAAGAATCGGCAGGGAGGTCACCCCTCCACTTT. The chain employs TRBV4-3 and TRBJ1-6, with D possibly being TRBD1 (5 bases). The CDR3 is 15 residues long. Germline V gene data show CDR1 as LGHNA and CDR2 as YSLEER. V dropped 0 bases and J dropped 10 bases, with 13 bases sitting between them.

The chain is built from TRBV18 and TRBJ1-5; D not certain. Trimming cost V 3 bases and J 6 bases, with 12 bases left between them. Germline CDR1 and CDR2: KGHSH and LQKENI. The CDR3 is 14 amino acids. CDR3 protein: CASSPARVSQPQHF. CDR3 nucleotide sequence: TGTGCCAGCTCACCGGCGAGGGTTAGTCAGCCCCAGCATTTT.

The chain employs TRBV9 and TRBJ1-1; possibly TRBD1 for D (6 bases). The CDR3 has 17 residues. CDR1 SGDLS and CDR2 YYNGEE come from the germline V gene. Trimming left V 0 bases short and J 1 base short, with 16 bases between. CDR3 nucleotide sequence: TGTGCCAGCAGCGTAGTGGGCGGGGGCCATGGGAACACTGAAGCTTTCTTT. This translates into CASSVVGGGHGNTEAFF.

The V call is TRBV5-4, the J call TRBJ2-3; 10 bases match TRBD2. CDR1 is SGHNT and CDR2 is YYREEE in the germline V gene (reference sequence). The CDR3 length is 16 residues. V shed 4 bases, J shed 2 bases, and the junction held 7 bases outside the gene matches. CDR3 bases: TGTGCCAGCAGCCCGAGGACTAGCGGATACACAGATACGCAGTATTTT. It codes for CASSPRTSGYTDTQYF.

The chain uses TRBV28 and TRBJ2-7; 7 bases line up with TRBD2. The CDR3 runs to 12 residues. CDR1 MDHEN and CDR2 SYDVKM come from the germline V gene. The V and J ends lost 2 bases and 5 bases, in that order; junction bases with no gene match: 0. This CDR3 reads CASSLGRDEQYV. CDR3 nucleotides: TGTGCCAGCAGTTTAGGGAGGGACGAGCAGTACGTC.

The chain combines TRBV7-2 with TRBJ2-3; D ambiguous. CDR1 is SGHTA and CDR2 is FQGNSA in the germline V gene. There are 13 residues in the CDR3. Trimming took 5 bases from V and 6 from J, leaving 12 bases between them. This CDR3 reads CASSPGAADTQYF. CDR3 bases: TGTGCCAGCAGCCCCGGAGCTGCCGATACGCAGTATTTT.

This chain links TRBV6-6 with TRBJ1-3; the D gene is possibly TRBD1 (6 bases). From germline, CDR1 is MNHNY and CDR2 SVGAGI (reference sequence). This CDR3 has 15 residues. Between the trimmed V and J ends, which lost 7 bases and 0 bases, there was a span of 13 bases. The CDR3, as DNA: TGTGCCAGCACCCAGGGGCATTCCTCTGGAAACACCATATATTTT. Its protein is CASTQGHSSGNTIYF.

The chain employs TRBV5-1 and TRBJ2-7; 10 positions agree with TRBD1. The CDR3 is 14 residues long. Trimming took 4 bases from V and 4 from J; bases not matched to a gene: 5. From germline, CDR1 is SGHRS and CDR2 YFSETQ. The CDR3 region is CASSRGQGNYEQYF. CDR3 bases: TGCGCCAGCAGCAGGGGACAGGGGAATTACGAGCAGTACTTC.

The gene calls are TRBV2 and TRBJ2-1; 9 nucleotides agree with TRBD1. The CDR3 extends over 14 amino acids. Germline CDR1 SNHLY, CDR2 FYNNEI. V lost 5 bases, J lost 9 bases, and 8 bases stayed unmatched. The DNA of the CDR3 is TGTGCCAGCAGTTTTACAGGGGGCACAGGTGAGCAGTTCTTC. Its protein is CASSFTGGTGEQFF.

J is TRBJ2-3 and V is TRBV5-6, with 8 bases that match TRBD1. Germline V gene data show CDR1 as SGHDT and CDR2 as YYEEEE. V was clipped by 4 bases and J by 4 bases; unmatched bases: 14. The CDR3 totals 17 residues. CDR3 loop: CASSLWDRPHQADTQYF. In DNA form, the CDR3 reads TGTGCCAGCAGCCTATGGGACAGGCCACATCAAGCAGATACGCAGTATTTT. Full variable domain (rest looked up from reference TRBV5-6 and TRBJ2-3): DAGVTQSPTHLIKTRGQQVTLRCSPKSGHDTVSWYQQALGQGPQFIFQYYEEEERQRGNFPDRFSGHQFPNYSSELNVNALLLGDSALYLCASSLWDRPHQADTQYFGPGTRLTVL.

This chain uses TRBV5-1 with TRBJ1-4; D might be TRBD1 (6 bases). Germline-derived CDR1 and CDR2 are SGHRS and YFSETQ. Trimming left V 0 bases short and J 8 bases short, with 11 bases between. This CDR3 is 14 amino acids long. For the CDR3, the DNA is TGCGCCAGCAGCTTGGACAGGGCGGAGGAAAAACTGTTTTTT. Encoded protein: CASSLDRAEEKLFF.

This chain uses TRBV6-1 with TRBJ2-5; 14 bases are a match to TRBD2. The CDR3 length is 15 residues. Germline V gives CDR1 MNHNS, CDR2 SASEGT. V was clipped by 4 bases and J by 2 bases; unmatched bases: 0. DNA for the CDR3: TGTGCCAGCAGTGGACTAGCGGGGGGGCAAGAGACCCAGTACTTC. This codes for CASSGLAGGQETQYF.

The DNA of the CDR3 is TGCAGCGTGGGGCAAACGCGGCGAATTCCCCATGGCTACACCTTC. Translated: CSVGQTRRIPHGYTF. This chain links TRBV29-1 with TRBJ1-2; perhaps TRBD1 as D (5 bases). Germline-derived CDR1 and CDR2 are SQVTM and ANQGSEA. Trimming stripped 6 bases from V and 6 bases from J, with 23 bases between. The CDR3 sequence is 15 residues long.